Each of the 8 T cell receptor beta chains below was sequenced from the same sample in a study of T cells in Graves' hyperthyroidism and ophthalmopathy. The CDR3 regions of TCR beta were amplified from RNA transcripts. Carried out on the TCR CDR3, a first-round RT-PCR used the HTBI primer set. TCRdb recomputed calls from the multiplex PCR reads with MiXCR, one row per CDR3 protein. In the table there are about 290,000 distinct CDR3 sequences, 13% to 15% of which are singletons. Sequencing input: blood. These receptor sequences come from a woman aged 50 to 65 with Graves' hyperthyroidism that later progressed to Graves' ophthalmopathy.

This clonotype was observed at least ten times. This sequence joins TRBV24-1 and TRBJ2-1; D is unresolved. The CDR3 consists of 11 residues. The V end was cut by 7 bases, the J end by 3 bases, with 3 bases between. The germline CDR1 and CDR2 sequences are KGHDR and SFDVKD. This CDR3 reads CATRDYNEQFF. DNA for the CDR3: TGTGCCACCAGGGACTACAATGAGCAGTTCTTC.

This clonotype was counted a few times. Germline is not matched at one junction end, which may reflect a read error. The chain links TRBV6-1 to TRBJ1-5; 7 bases match TRBD1. The CDR3 runs to 16 residues. Per germline, CDR1 MNHNS and CDR2 SASEGT. This chain's CDR3 is CVSSSWGGTGNQPQHF. CDR3 in DNA: TGTGTCAGCAGTTCGTGGGGAGGGACAGGCAATCAGCCCCAGCATTTT.

This clonotype was observed at least ten times. The gene calls are TRBV7-2 and TRBJ2-1; 10 bases map to TRBD2. The germline V gene encodes CDR1 SGHTA and CDR2 FQGNSA. J was trimmed by 6 bases and V by 6 bases; bases with no gene match: 8. The CDR3 has 15 residues. The CDR3 region is CASSLLAGLSNEQFF. CDR3 coding DNA: TGTGCCAGCAGTTTACTAGCGGGATTGAGCAATGAGCAGTTCTTC.

The rearrangement uses TRBV29-1 and TRBJ1-3, with D maybe TRBD1 (5 bases). V was clipped by 6 bases and J by 0 bases, with 6 bases between them. Germline assignment: CDR1 SQVTM and CDR2 ANQGSEA. The CDR3 consists of 12 residues. CDR3 sequence (DNA): TGCAGCGTAGGGGACTCTGGAAACACCATATATTTT. Protein sequence: CSVGDSGNTIYF.

The chain has TRBV5-1 and TRBJ1-3; D not resolved. Germline V gene lookup returns CDR1 SGHRS and CDR2 YFSETQ. This CDR3 region has 15 residues. Trimming removed 6 bases at V and 0 bases at J, with 13 bases between. CDR3 loop: CASKMATGSGNTIYF. The CDR3 DNA reads TGCGCCAGCAAAATGGCCACCGGCTCTGGAAACACCATATATTTT. Drawing the rest from reference TRBV5-1 and TRBJ1-3, the complete variable domain is KAGVTQTPRYLIKTRGQQVTLSCSPISGHRSVSWYQQTPGQGLQFLFEYFSETQRNKGNFPGRFSGRQFSNSRSEMNVSTLELGDSALYLCASKMATGSGNTIYFGEGSWLTVV.

This clonotype was seen at least ten times. V usage is TRBV7-9 and J usage is TRBJ2-1, with unresolved D. Germline V gene sequence: CDR1 SEHNR, CDR2 FQNEAQ (reference sequence). Deletions cut 5 bases from V and 5 bases from J, with 16 bases between. The CDR3 spans 15 residues. The CDR3 nucleotides read TGTGCCAGCAGCCCCCCCGCGGAACGGAACAATGAGCAGTTCTTC. It translates to CASSPPAERNNEQFF.

J is TRBJ2-7 and V is TRBV5-1, with TRBD1 matching over 7 bases. Germline CDR1 reads SGHRS; CDR2 reads YFSETQ. The V and J ends lost 2 bases and 6 bases, in that order; junction bases with no gene match: 11. This CDR3 spans 15 amino acids. In DNA form, the CDR3 reads TGCGCCAGCAGCTTAGGGGACAGTTTAGGGGCCGAGCAGTACTTC. Its protein is CASSLGDSLGAEQYF.

This rearrangement joins TRBV9 to TRBJ1-1, with D possibly TRBD1 on 6 matching bases. Germline CDR1 SGDLS, CDR2 YYNGEE. The CDR3 loop spans 14 amino acids. V dropped 2 bases and J dropped 1 base, with 9 bases sitting between them. In nucleotides, the CDR3 is TGTGCCAGCAGCGTCTCCAGGGGGAACACTGAAGCTTTCTTT. Its translation is CASSVSRGNTEAFF. The full variable domain, with the rest looked up from reference TRBV9 and TRBJ1-1, is DSGVTQTPKHLITATGQRVTLRCSPRSGDLSVYWYQQSLDQGLQFLIQYYNGEERAKGNILERFSAQQFPDLHSELNLSSLELGDSALYFCASSVSRGNTEAFFGQGTRLTVV.